This T cell receptor (beta chain) is drawn from a study of T cells in localized non-small cell lung cancer. With 0 bases removed from V and 7 bases from J, the gap between germline ends came to 9 bases. The CDR3 contains 14 residues. Germline assignment: CDR1 SGHNT and CDR2 YENEEA. Study-wide results and limits: The tumor had only one region sequenced, so heterogeneity remains possible. Maximal T cell clonality occurred in uninvolved adjacent lung, with tumor ranking below it.

Clones were sequenced by immunoSEQ multiplex PCR, and TCRdb holds only the in-frame ones, with some missing. The sample holds more than 850 clones, 33% seen once. Details on this clone: The antigen remains unidentified.

The source was lung tumor tissue, collected before any cancer treatment. The clonotype was recovered from a male donor at least 60 years old with stage II squamous cell lung carcinoma. V is TRBV11-3 and J is TRBJ2-2; D unclear. CDR3 sequence (DNA): TGTGCCAGCAGCTTAGACCATAATTTCGGGGAGCTGTTTTTT. Protein product: CASSLDHNFGELFF.